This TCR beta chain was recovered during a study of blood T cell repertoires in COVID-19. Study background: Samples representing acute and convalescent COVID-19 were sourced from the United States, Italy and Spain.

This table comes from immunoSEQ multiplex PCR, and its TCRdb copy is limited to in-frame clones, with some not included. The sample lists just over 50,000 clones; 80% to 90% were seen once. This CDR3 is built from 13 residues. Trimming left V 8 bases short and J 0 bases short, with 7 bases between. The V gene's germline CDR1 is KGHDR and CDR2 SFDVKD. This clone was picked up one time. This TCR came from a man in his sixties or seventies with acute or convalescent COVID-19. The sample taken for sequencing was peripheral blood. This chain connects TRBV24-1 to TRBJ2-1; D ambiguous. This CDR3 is CATTSNSYNEQFF. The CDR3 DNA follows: TGTGCCACCACCAGTAACTCCTACAATGAGCAGTTCTTC.